Presented here are 9 T cell receptor beta chains from one specimen sequenced in a study of cytomegalovirus exposure and HLA in healthy donors. 13 Jbeta primers and 60 Vbeta primers were used for the PCR. The table came from immunoSEQ multiplex PCR; TCRdb's copy has only in-frame clones and leaves some out. The specimen's table records around 97,000 clones. Material for sequencing was PBMCs. These receptors originate from a man in his forties in good health and CMV-seronegative.

The J gene is TRBJ2-7, the V gene TRBV5-1, with 11 bases identical to TRBD2. Germline CDR1 and CDR2: SGHRS and YFSETQ. This CDR3 spans 17 amino acids. The V gene end was trimmed by 2 bases and the J gene end by 4 bases; junction bases not matched to a gene: 11. The CDR3 sequence is CASSFDSGGASVYEQYF. CDR3 coding DNA: TGCGCCAGCAGCTTCGATAGCGGGGGGGCCAGTGTTTACGAGCAGTACTTC. The entire variable domain, with the rest obtained from reference TRBV5-1 and TRBJ2-7, is as follows: KAGVTQTPRYLIKTRGQQVTLSCSPISGHRSVSWYQQTPGQGLQFLFEYFSETQRNKGNFPGRFSGRQFSNSRSEMNVSTLELGDSALYLCASSFDSGGASVYEQYFGPGTRLTVT.

The rearrangement links TRBV7-2 to TRBJ2-1, with 7 bases matching TRBD2. V shed 6 bases, J shed 0 bases, and the junction held 8 bases outside the gene matches. This CDR3 is 16 amino acids long. The germline CDR1 and CDR2 sequences are SGHTA and FQGNSA. The CDR3 coding sequence is TGTGCCAGCAGTTGGGGGGGGACCCTCTCCTACAATGAGCAGTTCTTC. This codes for CASSWGGTLSYNEQFF.

This chain uses TRBV6-4 with TRBJ2-3, with a tentative D call TRBD1 (5 bases). This CDR3 is built from 13 residues. Trimming removed 4 bases from V and 0 bases from J, with 5 bases in between. The germline gives CDR1 MRHNA, CDR2 SNTAGT. The CDR3 coding sequence is TGTGCCAGCAGTGGACAGAGCACAGATACGCAGTATTTT. Protein product: CASSGQSTDTQYF.

The V and J genes are TRBV27 and TRBJ2-3, with 11 bases lining up with TRBD2. J lost 4 bases, V lost 3 bases, and 12 bases had no gene match. The CDR3 spans 18 residues. The V gene's germline CDR1 is MNHEY and CDR2 SMNVEV (reference sequence). For the CDR3, the DNA is TGTGCCAGCAGTTTCGGTATTTCGACTAGCGGGATCCCAGATACGCAGTATTTT. It translates to CASSFGISTSGIPDTQYF.

The chain carries TRBV5-4 and TRBJ2-1; TRBD1 matches 9 bases. Germline assignment: CDR1 SGHNT and CDR2 YYREEE (reference sequence). The V gene end was trimmed by 3 bases and the J gene end by 1 base; junction bases not matched to a gene: 5. The CDR3 contains 16 residues. The CDR3 DNA is TGTGCCAGCAGCTCCCCGGACAGGGGTTCCTACAATGAGCAGTTCTTC. Its protein is CASSSPDRGSYNEQFF.

The V call is TRBV29-1, the J call TRBJ1-2; D uncertain. Germline CDR1 reads SQVTM; CDR2 reads ANQGSEA. V lost 2 bases and J lost 2, with 15 bases in between. The CDR3 extends over 15 amino acids. CDR3 DNA sequence: TGCAGCGTTGAAAACGCAGGAGGTCGGAACTATGGCTACACCTTC. Translation gives CSVENAGGRNYGYTF.

V gene TRBV5-1 combines with J gene TRBJ1-1; D gene ambiguous. Trimming took 1 base from V and 5 from J, leaving 15 bases between them. Germline CDR1 SGHRS, CDR2 YFSETQ. CDR3 length equals 15 residues. The CDR3 region is CASSLFSASQTEAFF. The CDR3 bases are TGCGCCAGCAGCTTGTTCTCCGCGAGCCAAACTGAAGCTTTCTTT. The full variable domain, its missing parts supplied by reference TRBV5-1 and TRBJ1-1, is KAGVTQTPRYLIKTRGQQVTLSCSPISGHRSVSWYQQTPGQGLQFLFEYFSETQRNKGNFPGRFSGRQFSNSRSEMNVSTLELGDSALYLCASSLFSASQTEAFFGQGTRLTVV.

This sequence joins TRBV27 and TRBJ1-1, with D tentatively TRBD1 (5 bases). V was cut by 5 bases and J by 6 bases, with 19 bases left in between. The germline CDR1 and CDR2 sequences are MNHEY and SMNVEV (reference sequence). The CDR3 is 15 residues long. The CDR3 sequence is CASSPQGFEGPEAFF. CDR3 nucleotides: TGTGCCAGCAGTCCTCAGGGATTTGAAGGGCCTGAAGCTTTCTTT.

CDR3 DNA: TGTGCCAGCAGTTTGCTCGGGACTAGCGGGAGCTACGAGCAGTACTTC. This translates into CASSLLGTSGSYEQYF. This chain uses TRBV28 with TRBJ2-7, with 14 positions matching TRBD2. This CDR3 has 16 amino acids. The ends lost 3 bases at V and 3 bases at J; junction bases unmatched: 4. Germline V gene data show CDR1 as MDHEN and CDR2 as SYDVKM.